A single sample gave rise to the 15 T cell receptor beta chains below, sequenced in a study of blood T cells in healthy people across ages. Then a second PCR, running roughly 7 to 11 cycles, was carried out with a sample-barcoded 5' primer and a J-beta primer mix. TCRdb fed the 5' RACE reads into MiXCR, producing one record per CDR3 protein. The profile shows about 1.1 million distinct CDR3 sequences, around two fifths of them singletons. Material for sequencing was blood. The receptor set was obtained from a man younger than 35 in good health.

This clonotype was found many times. V usage is TRBV15 and J usage is TRBJ2-3, with 8 nucleotides matching TRBD1. Trimming removed 2 bases from V and 0 bases from J; junction bases left unmatched: 4. The CDR3 runs 16 residues. Germline CDR1 is LNHNV and CDR2 is YYDKDF (reference sequence). The CDR3 sequence: CATSRRDRPSTDTQYF. The CDR3 DNA reads TGTGCCACCAGCAGACGGGACAGGCCTAGCACAGATACGCAGTATTTT.

This clonotype was seen once. This chain uses TRBV12-3 or TRBV12-4 with TRBJ1-2; 9 bases are shared with TRBD1. Unmatched junction bases numbered 9, after V lost 6 bases and J lost 1 base. CDR3 length equals 16 residues. CDR3 sequence: CASSPGTGILNYGYTF. The CDR3 nucleotides read TGTGCCAGCAGCCCCGGGACAGGGATTCTTAACTATGGCTACACCTTC.

The rearrangement uses TRBV20-1 and TRBJ1-1; D is ambiguous. CDR3 length equals 12 residues. CDR1 is DFQATT and CDR2 is SNEGSKA in the germline V gene (reference sequence). Trimming cost V 1 base and J 7 bases, with 10 bases left between them. CDR3 DNA: TGCAGTGCTAGAGCGGCCGCCCTTGAAGCTTTCTTT. It is translated as CSARAAALEAFF.

This rearrangement joins TRBV14 to TRBJ2-1; no definite D call. The end of the DNA aligns better with TRBJ2-7, so the J call may be wrong. CDR1 is SGHDN, CDR2 FVKESK, per germline. CDR3 length equals 12 residues. The chain's CDR3 is CASSQVTPEQYF. CDR3 sequence (DNA): TGTGCCAGCAGCCAAGTCACCCCTGAGCAGTACTTC.

This chain connects TRBV14 to TRBJ2-3; 9 nucleotides align to TRBD1. Trimming took 4 bases from V and 3 from J; bases not matched to a gene: 8. Germline CDR1 reads SGHDN; CDR2 reads FVKESK. This CDR3 is 16 amino acids long. Written as DNA, the CDR3 is TGTGCCAGCAGCCGCCTGACAGGGGGAATTACAGATACGCAGTATTTT. Translated: CASSRLTGGITDTQYF. Looking up the rest from reference TRBV14 and TRBJ2-3 gives the full variable domain: EAGVTQFPSHSVIEKGQTVTLRCDPISGHDNLYWYRRVMGKEIKFLLHFVKESKQDESGMPNNRFLAERTGGTYSTLKVQPAELEDSGVYFCASSRLTGGITDTQYFGPGTRLTVL.

This clonotype appeared a few times. The chain uses TRBV20-1 and TRBJ2-3; D not certain. The CDR3 has 12 residues. Germline V gene lookup returns CDR1 DFQATT and CDR2 SNEGSKA (reference sequence). Trimming removed 7 bases from V and 4 bases from J, with 12 bases in between. CDR3 in amino acids: CSVFRDPDTQYF. The CDR3 region has the DNA TGCAGTGTCTTTCGTGATCCAGATACGCAGTATTTT.

This clonotype came up many times. The J gene is TRBJ2-7, the V gene TRBV20-1; 7 bases fit TRBD1. The junction had 2 bases not matched to a gene; V was cut back by 2 bases and J by 1 base. This CDR3 has 13 residues. Germline V gives CDR1 DFQATT, CDR2 SNEGSKA (reference sequence). The CDR3 protein is CSARTGVSYEQYF. Here the CDR3 DNA reads TGCAGTGCTAGAACAGGGGTATCCTACGAGCAGTACTTC.

This clonotype was recorded a few times. The CDR3 here is CASTSGERLNSPLHF. The DNA for the CDR3 is TGTGCCAGCACTTCAGGGGAGCGGCTGAATTCACCCCTCCACTTT. The rearrangement uses TRBV6-1 and TRBJ1-6, with TRBD1 as a possible D gene (6 bases). The germline V gene encodes CDR1 MNHNS and CDR2 SASEGT. The ends were cut back, 7 bases at V and 7 bases at J, with 17 bases in the middle. This CDR3 is built from 15 residues.

This rearrangement joins TRBV20-1 to TRBJ1-1; the D is unclear. CDR1 is DFQATT and CDR2 is SNEGSKA in the germline V gene (reference sequence). CDR3 length equals 13 residues. V was shortened by 4 bases and J by 7 bases, with 16 bases between the two germline ends. The CDR3 here is CSAIGRQRGEAFF. For the CDR3, the DNA is TGCAGTGCTATAGGCAGGCAGCGAGGTGAAGCTTTCTTT.

The chain has TRBV9 and TRBJ2-1; a possible D gene is TRBD1 (5 bases). Between the trimmed V and J ends, which lost 4 bases and 12 bases, there was a span of 14 bases. Germline V CDR1 and CDR2: SGDLS, YYNGEE. The CDR3 has 12 residues. CDR3 bases: TGTGCCAGCAGCCCCCGAGCAGGGATGCAGTTCTTC. It encodes CASSPRAGMQFF.

The table lists this clonotype with a few counts. The rearrangement uses TRBV6-6 and TRBJ1-6, with 8 bases identical to TRBD1. CDR3 length: 15 amino acids. The V segment lost 5 bases and the J segment 5 bases; nucleotides outside the gene matches: 5. The germline gives CDR1 MNHNY, CDR2 SVGAGI (reference sequence). The CDR3 is CASSPRQGHNSPLHF. In DNA form, the CDR3 reads TGTGCCAGCAGTCCTCGACAGGGGCATAATTCACCCCTCCACTTT.

This clonotype was counted at least ten times. The rearrangement uses TRBV11-2 and TRBJ2-1; no definite D call. CDR3 length: 14 amino acids. V was clipped by 5 bases and J by 3 bases, with 11 bases between them. Germline loops: CDR1 SGHAT, CDR2 FQNNGV. CDR3 loop: CASSPDPGYNEQFF. The CDR3, as DNA: TGTGCCAGCAGCCCAGATCCAGGCTACAATGAGCAGTTCTTC.

This chain connects TRBV12-3 or TRBV12-4 to TRBJ1-1, with D possibly being TRBD1 (6 bases). The V gene lost 3 bases and the J gene lost 5 bases, with 16 bases spanning the gap. This CDR3 is 15 amino acids long. The CDR3 DNA is TGTGCCAGCAGTTTGGGGGGGCGATTAGGAACTGAAGCTTTCTTT. Its translation is CASSLGGRLGTEAFF.

This clonotype was seen more than once but under ten times. This chain links TRBV3-1 with TRBJ2-5, with 8 bases aligning to TRBD1. This CDR3 is 16 amino acids long. Germline trimming cut 2 bases from V and 5 bases from J; bases unmatched to any gene: 10. CDR1 and CDR2 (germline): LGHDT, YNNKEL (reference sequence). CDR3 in DNA: TGTGCCAGCAGCCAACCCGGACAGGGAACGTCGGAGACCCAGTACTTC. Residues: CASSQPGQGTSETQYF.

This rearrangement joins TRBV20-1 to TRBJ2-1; D possibly matches TRBD1 or TRBD2 (5 bases each). The germline V gene encodes CDR1 DFQATT and CDR2 SNEGSKA (reference sequence). This CDR3 has 12 residues. V was clipped by 5 bases and J by 8 bases, with 13 bases between them. The CDR3 reads CSAGKGRDEQFF. In DNA, the CDR3 is TGCAGTGCTGGAAAGGGACGAGATGAGCAGTTCTTC.